The 2 T cell receptor beta chains listed next were all sequenced from one sample in a study of beta chain features in type 1 diabetes. Study-wide findings and caveats: A moderate, significant TCRB CDR3 shortening appeared in type 1 diabetes across four CD4+ subsets.

Expressed TCRB transcripts were sequenced, since all the RNA that had been isolated was reverse transcribed. Using immunoSEQ multiplex PCR, the repertoire was profiled, and TCRdb retains in-frame clones only, with some absent. The repertoire holds 680,000 or so clones, 10% to 15% seen once, with around 0.022% in the top ten. Antigens of these TCRs are unknown. Specimen: naive CD4+ T cells from blood. The receptors derive from a man aged 18 to 30 with type 1 diabetes.

V is TRBV6-1 and J is TRBJ2-3; possibly TRBD1 or TRBD2 for D (5 bases each). V lost 6 bases, J lost 2 bases, and 12 bases lay in between. The CDR3 totals 14 residues. Germline assignment: CDR1 MNHNS and CDR2 SASEGT. CDR3 nucleotides: TGTGCCAGCAGCATTGGGACGGTCACAGATACGCAGTATTTT. As protein: CASSIGTVTDTQYF.

This clone was seen a few times. The DNA of the CDR3 is TGCAGCGTTGACTGGCAGGGGCAATACTATGGCTACACCTTC. This translates into CSVDWQGQYYGYTF. The chain employs TRBV29-1 and TRBJ1-2; tentatively, D is TRBD1 (6 bases). This CDR3 spans 14 amino acids. Germline CDR1 SQVTM, CDR2 ANQGSEA. Trimming left V 3 bases short and J 3 bases short, with 14 bases between.